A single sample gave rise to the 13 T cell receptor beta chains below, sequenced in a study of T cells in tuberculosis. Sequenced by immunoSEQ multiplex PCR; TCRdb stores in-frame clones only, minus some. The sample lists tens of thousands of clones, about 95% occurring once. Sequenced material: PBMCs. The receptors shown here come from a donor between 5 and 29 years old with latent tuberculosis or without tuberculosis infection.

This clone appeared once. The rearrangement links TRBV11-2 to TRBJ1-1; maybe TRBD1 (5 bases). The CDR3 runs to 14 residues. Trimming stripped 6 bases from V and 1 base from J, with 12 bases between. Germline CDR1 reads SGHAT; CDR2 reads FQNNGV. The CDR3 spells CASRPGFRNTEAFF. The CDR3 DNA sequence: TGTGCCAGCAGACCAGGGTTTAGGAACACTGAAGCTTTCTTT.

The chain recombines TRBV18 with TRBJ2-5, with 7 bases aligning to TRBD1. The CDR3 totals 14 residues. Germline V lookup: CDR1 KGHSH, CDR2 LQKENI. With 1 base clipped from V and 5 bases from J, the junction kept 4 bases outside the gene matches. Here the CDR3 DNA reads TGTGCCAGCTCACCACAGGGGGCGAGTGAGACCCAGTACTTC. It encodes CASSPQGASETQYF.

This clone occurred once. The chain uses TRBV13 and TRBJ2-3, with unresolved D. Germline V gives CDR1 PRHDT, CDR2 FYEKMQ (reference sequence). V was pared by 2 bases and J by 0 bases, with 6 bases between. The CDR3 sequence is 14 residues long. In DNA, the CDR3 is TGTGCCAGCAGCTTAACTACTAGCACAGATACGCAGTATTTT. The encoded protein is CASSLTTSTDTQYF.

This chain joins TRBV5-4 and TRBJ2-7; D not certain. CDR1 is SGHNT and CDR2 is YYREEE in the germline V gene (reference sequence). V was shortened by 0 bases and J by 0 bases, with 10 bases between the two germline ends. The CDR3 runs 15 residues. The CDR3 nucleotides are TGTGCCAGCAGCTTGGGTGGTTACAGCTCCTACGAGCAGTACTTC. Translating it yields CASSLGGYSSYEQYF.

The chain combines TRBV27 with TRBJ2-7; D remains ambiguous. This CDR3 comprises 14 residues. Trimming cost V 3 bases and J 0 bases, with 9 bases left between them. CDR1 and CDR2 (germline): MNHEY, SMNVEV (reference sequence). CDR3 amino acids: CASSLIPSSYEQYF. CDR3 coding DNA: TGTGCCAGCAGTTTGATCCCTAGCTCCTACGAGCAGTACTTC.

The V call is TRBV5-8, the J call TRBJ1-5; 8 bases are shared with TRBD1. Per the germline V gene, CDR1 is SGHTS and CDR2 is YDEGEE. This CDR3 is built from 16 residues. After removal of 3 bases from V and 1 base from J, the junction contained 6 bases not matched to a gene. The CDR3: CASSWGDRSSNQPQHF. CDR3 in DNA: TGTGCCAGCAGCTGGGGGGACAGGTCCAGCAATCAGCCCCAGCATTTT.

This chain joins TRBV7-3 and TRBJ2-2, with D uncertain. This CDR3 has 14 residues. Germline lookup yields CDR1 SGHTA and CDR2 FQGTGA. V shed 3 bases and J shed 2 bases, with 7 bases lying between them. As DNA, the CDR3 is TGTGCCAGCAGCTTCCAGGCCAACACCGGGGAGCTGTTTTTT. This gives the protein CASSFQANTGELFF. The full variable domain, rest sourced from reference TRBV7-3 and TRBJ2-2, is GAGVSQTPSNKVTEKGKYVELRCDPISGHTALYWYRQSLGQGPEFLIYFQGTGAADDSGLPNDRFFAVRPEGSVSTLKIQRTERGDSAVYLCASSFQANTGELFFGEGSRLTVL.

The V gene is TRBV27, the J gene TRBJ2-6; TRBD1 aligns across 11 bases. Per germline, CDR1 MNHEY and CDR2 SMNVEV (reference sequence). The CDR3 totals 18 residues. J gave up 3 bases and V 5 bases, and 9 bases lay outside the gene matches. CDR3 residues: CASSHRGQGANGANVLTF. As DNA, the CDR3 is TGTGCCAGCAGTCATCGCGGACAGGGGGCCAATGGGGCCAACGTCCTGACTTTC. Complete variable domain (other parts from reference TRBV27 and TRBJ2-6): EAQVTQNPRYLITVTGKKLTVTCSQNMNHEYMSWYRQDPGLGLRQIYYSMNVEVTDKGDVPEGYKVSRKEKRNFPLILESPSPNQTSLYFCASSHRGQGANGANVLTFGAGSRLTVL.

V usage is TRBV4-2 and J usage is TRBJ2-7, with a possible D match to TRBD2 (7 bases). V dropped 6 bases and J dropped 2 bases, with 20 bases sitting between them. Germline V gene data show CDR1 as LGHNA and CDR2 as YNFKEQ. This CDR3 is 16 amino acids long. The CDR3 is CASSGVGGLDAYEQYF. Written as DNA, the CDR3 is TGTGCCAGCAGTGGCGTGGGGGGGCTCGATGCCTACGAGCAGTACTTC.

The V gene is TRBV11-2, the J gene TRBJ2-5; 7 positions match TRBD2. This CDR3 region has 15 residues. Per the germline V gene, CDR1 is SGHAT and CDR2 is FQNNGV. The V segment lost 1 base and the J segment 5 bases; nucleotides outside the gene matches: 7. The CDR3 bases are TGTGCCAGCAGCTTAGGGACTAGAGTCGGGGAGACCCAGTACTTC. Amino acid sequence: CASSLGTRVGETQYF. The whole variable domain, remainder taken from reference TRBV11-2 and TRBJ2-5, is EAGVAQSPRYKIIEKRQSVAFWCNPISGHATLYWYQQILGQGPKLLIQFQNNGVVDDSQLPKDRFSAERLKGVDSTLKIQPAKLEDSAVYLCASSLGTRVGETQYFGPGTRLLVL.

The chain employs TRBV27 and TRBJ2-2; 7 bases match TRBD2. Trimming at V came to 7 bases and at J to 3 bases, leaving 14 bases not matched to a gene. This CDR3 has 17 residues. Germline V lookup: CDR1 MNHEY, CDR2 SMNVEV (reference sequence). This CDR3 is CASTISSAGLDTGELFF. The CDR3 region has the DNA TGTGCCAGCACCATCTCCTCAGCGGGACTGGACACCGGGGAGCTGTTTTTT.

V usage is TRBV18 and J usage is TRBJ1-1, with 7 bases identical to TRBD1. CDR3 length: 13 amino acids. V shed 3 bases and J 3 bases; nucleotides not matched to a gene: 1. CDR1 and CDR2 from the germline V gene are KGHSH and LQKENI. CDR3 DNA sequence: TGTGCCAGCTCACCCGACAGGGACACTGAAGCTTTCTTT. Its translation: CASSPDRDTEAFF.

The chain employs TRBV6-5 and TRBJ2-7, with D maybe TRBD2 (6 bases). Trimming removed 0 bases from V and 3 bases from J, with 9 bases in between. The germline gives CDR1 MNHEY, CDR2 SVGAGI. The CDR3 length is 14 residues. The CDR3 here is CASSYSGGGYEQYF. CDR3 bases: TGTGCCAGCAGTTACTCGGGAGGAGGCTACGAGCAGTACTTC.